This section outlines one TCR beta chain sequence together with its context. This CDR3 region has 15 residues. V lost 6 bases and J lost 9, with 21 bases in between. Germline CDR1 is SNHLY and CDR2 is FYNNEI. The authors' processing: By means of reference gene primer amplification, nucleated cell counts were estimated. Measured with immunoSEQ multiplex PCR; TCRdb has only the in-frame clones, and not every one. Clone size and the V and J calls come from that table; the DNA yielded D and trimming. There are about 47,000 clones in the sample; around 79% occur only once, and 20% to 30% lies in the top ten. The record originates from a study of blood T cell repertoires in COVID-19.

The rearrangement links TRBV2 to TRBJ2-1; TRBD2 might be the D (6 bases). The sample comprised peripheral blood. The TCR comes from a woman in her sixties or seventies with acute or convalescent COVID-19. The DNA of the CDR3 is TGTGCCAGCAGCAGATTCTCCGGGAGTCCAACTGAGCAGTTCTTC. Amino acids: CASSRFSGSPTEQFF.